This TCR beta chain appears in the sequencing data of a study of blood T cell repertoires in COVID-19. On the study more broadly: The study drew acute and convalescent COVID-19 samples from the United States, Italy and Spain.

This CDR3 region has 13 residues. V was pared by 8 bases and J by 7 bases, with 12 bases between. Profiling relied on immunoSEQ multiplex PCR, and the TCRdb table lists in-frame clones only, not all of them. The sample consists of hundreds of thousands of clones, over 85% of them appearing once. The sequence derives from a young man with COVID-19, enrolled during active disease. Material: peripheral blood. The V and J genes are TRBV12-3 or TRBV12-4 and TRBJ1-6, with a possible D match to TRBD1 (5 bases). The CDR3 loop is CASWGLPNSPLHF. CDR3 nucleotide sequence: TGTGCCAGCTGGGGACTCCCCAATTCACCCCTCCACTTT.